This T cell receptor (beta chain) was profiled in a study of cytomegalovirus exposure and HLA in healthy donors. Primers included in the PCR were 60 Vbeta and 13 Jbeta primers. The repertoire was sequenced with immunoSEQ multiplex PCR; TCRdb's copy has only in-frame clones and lacks some. This sample carries tens of thousands of clones, with more than 2.5% going to the ten biggest clones. General study results and limits: One later analysis reportedly identified an Asian-associated ancestry cluster that showed fewer N-insertions than the 666-donor mean.

V lost 1 base to trimming and J lost 1 base, with 15 bases between them. The length of the CDR3 is 17 residues. From germline, CDR1 is SEHNR and CDR2 FQNEAQ (reference sequence). Concerning this clone itself: Its antigen is undetermined.

The material sequenced was PBMCs. The source of this sequence is a man aged 35 to 55 in good health and CMV-seronegative. The chain has TRBV7-9 and TRBJ2-3, with TRBD2 as a possible D gene (6 bases). This CDR3 reads CASSLGTTPRGTDTQYF. CDR3 DNA: TGTGCCAGCAGCTTAGGGACTACCCCCAGAGGCACAGATACGCAGTATTTT.